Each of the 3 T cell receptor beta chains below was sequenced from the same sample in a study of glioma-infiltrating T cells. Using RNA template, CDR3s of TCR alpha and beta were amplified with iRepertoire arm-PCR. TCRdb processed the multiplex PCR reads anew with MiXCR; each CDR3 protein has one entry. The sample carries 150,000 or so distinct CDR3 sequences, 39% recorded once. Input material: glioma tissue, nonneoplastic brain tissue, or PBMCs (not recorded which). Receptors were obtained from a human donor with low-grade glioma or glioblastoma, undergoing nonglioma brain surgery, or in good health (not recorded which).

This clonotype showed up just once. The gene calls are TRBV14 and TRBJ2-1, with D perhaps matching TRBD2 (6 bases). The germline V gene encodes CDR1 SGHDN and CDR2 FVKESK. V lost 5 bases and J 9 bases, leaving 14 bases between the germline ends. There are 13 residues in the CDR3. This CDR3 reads CASSAASVGEQFF. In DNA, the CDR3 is TGTGCCAGCAGCGCTGCTAGCGTAGGTGAGCAGTTCTTC.

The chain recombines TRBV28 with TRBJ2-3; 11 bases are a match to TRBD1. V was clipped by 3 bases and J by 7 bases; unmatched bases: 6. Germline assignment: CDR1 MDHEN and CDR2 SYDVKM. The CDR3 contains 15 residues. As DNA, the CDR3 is TGTGCCAGCAGTTTGCGGACAGGGGGCGTGAATACGCAGTATTTT. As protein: CASSLRTGGVNTQYF.

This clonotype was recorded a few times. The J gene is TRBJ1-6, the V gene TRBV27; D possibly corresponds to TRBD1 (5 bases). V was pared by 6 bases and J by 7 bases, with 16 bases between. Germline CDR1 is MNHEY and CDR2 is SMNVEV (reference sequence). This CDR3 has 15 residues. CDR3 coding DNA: TGTGCCAGCAGGGAATCCGGGGGTACGAATTCACCCCTCCACTTT. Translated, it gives CASRESGGTNSPLHF.